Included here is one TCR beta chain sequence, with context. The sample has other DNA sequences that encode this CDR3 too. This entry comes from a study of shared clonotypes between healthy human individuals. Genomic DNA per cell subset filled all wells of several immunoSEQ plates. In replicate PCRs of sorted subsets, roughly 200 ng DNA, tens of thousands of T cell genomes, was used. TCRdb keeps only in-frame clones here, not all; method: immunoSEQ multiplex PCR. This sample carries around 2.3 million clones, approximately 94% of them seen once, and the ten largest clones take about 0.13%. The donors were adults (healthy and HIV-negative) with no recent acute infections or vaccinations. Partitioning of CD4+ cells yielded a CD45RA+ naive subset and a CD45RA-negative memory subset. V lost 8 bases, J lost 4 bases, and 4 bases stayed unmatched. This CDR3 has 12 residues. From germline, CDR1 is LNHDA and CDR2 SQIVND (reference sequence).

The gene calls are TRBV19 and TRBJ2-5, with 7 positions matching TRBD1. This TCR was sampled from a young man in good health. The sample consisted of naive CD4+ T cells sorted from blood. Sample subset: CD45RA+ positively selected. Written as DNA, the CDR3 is TGTGCCAGTTCGCGACAGGGAGAGACCCAGTACTTC. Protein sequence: CASSRQGETQYF.